These 30 T cell receptor beta chains originate from one sample sequenced in a study of Ad26.COV2.S vaccination and SARS-CoV-2 variants. Produced via immunoSEQ multiplex PCR; TCRdb's table is partial and in-frame only. The data contain fewer than 500,000 clones, roughly 91% of them singletons. Treatment described: about 20 received Ad26.COV2.S at low or high dose, single or two shots; several received placebo; per-sample allocation not given. Sampling happened 63 days after the first vaccine or placebo injection. The sequences come from peripheral blood, collected in a trial of Ad26.COV2.S vaccine versus placebo. These receptors originate from a person between 18 and 59 years old who received the Ad26.COV2.S COVID-19 vaccine or a placebo.

The genes are TRBV20-1 and TRBJ1-5, with D possibly TRBD1 on 5 matching bases. Trimming pared 3 bases from V and 2 bases from J, leaving 8 bases between. Germline V gene lookup returns CDR1 DFQATT and CDR2 SNEGSKA (reference sequence). The CDR3 runs 13 residues. The CDR3 DNA sequence: TGCAGTGCTAGTGGGGGGGGCAATCAGCCCCAGCATTTT. Amino acids: CSASGGGNQPQHF.

The V call is TRBV4-3, the J call TRBJ2-3; 7 nucleotides match TRBD2. Germline V lookup: CDR1 LGHNA, CDR2 YSLEER. V dropped 1 base and J dropped 3; count of bases not matched to a gene: 4. The CDR3 is 15 amino acids. CDR3 sequence (DNA): TGCGCCAGCAGCCAAGTCGGCGGGAGAACAGATACGCAGTATTTT. This codes for CASSQVGGRTDTQYF.

V and J are TRBV4-2 and TRBJ2-5; the match to TRBD1 covers 8 bases. Germline CDR1 and CDR2: LGHNA and YNFKEQ. With 2 bases clipped from V and 5 bases from J, the junction kept 4 bases outside the gene matches. The CDR3 spans 14 residues. CDR3 nucleotides: TGTGCCAGCAGCCAATTGGACAGGGCGGAGACCCAGTACTTC. Translated, it gives CASSQLDRAETQYF.

The V gene is TRBV7-8, the J gene TRBJ2-7, with no clear D. Germline CDR1 SGHVS, CDR2 FQNEAQ. The CDR3 totals 13 residues. Trimming stripped 1 base from V and 5 bases from J, with 9 bases between. In nucleotides, the CDR3 is TGTGCCAGCAGCTTAGTGTCCAGTCACGAGCAGTACTTC. Translated, it gives CASSLVSSHEQYF.

The V call is TRBV6-6, the J call TRBJ1-5, with no clear D. The CDR3 loop spans 14 amino acids. The V and J ends lost 6 bases and 5 bases respectively, with 14 bases between them. In germline, CDR1 is MNHNY, CDR2 SVGAGI (reference sequence). CDR3 in DNA: TGTGCCAGCAGCCACGGGGTCAGTGATCAGCCCCAGCATTTT. This encodes CASSHGVSDQPQHF.

CDR3 in DNA: TGTGCCAGTAGATCGAACCGGGACAGCTCTGGAAACACCATATATTTT. This codes for CASRSNRDSSGNTIYF. The rearrangement uses TRBV19 and TRBJ1-3; 7 nucleotides line up with TRBD1. This CDR3 spans 16 amino acids. The V gene's germline CDR1 is LNHDA and CDR2 SQIVND (reference sequence). J gave up 0 bases and V 6 bases, and 8 bases lay outside the gene matches.

The genes are TRBV15 and TRBJ2-7; TRBD2 is a possible D gene (5 bases). This CDR3 comprises 14 residues. The ends were cut back, 3 bases at V and 3 bases at J, with 12 bases in the middle. CDR1 is LNHNV, CDR2 YYDKDF, per germline (reference sequence). The CDR3 here is CATSRESGNYEQYF. CDR3 coding DNA: TGTGCCACCAGCAGGGAAAGCGGAAACTACGAGCAGTACTTC.

This chain uses TRBV5-1 with TRBJ2-7, with D possibly called TRBD1 or TRBD2 (5 bases each). This CDR3 comprises 13 residues. V was clipped by 9 bases and J by 2 bases, with 15 bases between them. CDR1 SGHRS and CDR2 YFSETQ come from the germline V gene. CDR3 sequence (DNA): TGCGCCACCGGCCCCGGGACCCCCTACGAGCAGTACTTC. Protein: CATGPGTPYEQYF.

This chain connects TRBV24-1 to TRBJ2-1; 8 nucleotides align to TRBD1. Trimming took 7 bases from V and 3 from J; bases not matched to a gene: 4. Germline lookup yields CDR1 KGHDR and CDR2 SFDVKD. The CDR3 is made up of 14 amino acids. The CDR3 region has the DNA TGTGCCACCAGCGCCGACAGGGGCTACAATGAGCAGTTCTTC. Amino acid sequence: CATSADRGYNEQFF.

In its sample, this clone was seen once. J is TRBJ2-7 and V is TRBV3-1 (or the pseudogene TRBV3-2); 11 nucleotides match TRBD2. J gave up 2 bases and V 4 bases, and 10 bases lay outside the gene matches. Germline assignment: CDR1 LGHDT and CDR2 YNNKEL (reference sequence). The CDR3 consists of 17 residues. The CDR3 DNA is TGTGCCAGCAGCCTACTGACTAGCGGGAAGGCCCCCTACGAGCAGTACTTC. Its protein product is CASSLLTSGKAPYEQYF.

In this sample, this clone turned up once. The chain recombines TRBV5-1 with TRBJ2-7; D uncertain. V was cut by 4 bases and J by 3 bases, with 20 bases left in between. The CDR3 has 16 amino acids. Looked up from germline, CDR1 is SGHRS and CDR2 is YFSETQ. The CDR3 DNA reads as TGCGCCAGCAGCCCCGGTTCAGCCGCTATAAACTACGAGCAGTACTTC. Translation: CASSPGSAAINYEQYF.

The chain uses TRBV7-9 and TRBJ2-7; TRBD2 aligns across 8 bases. CDR1 and CDR2 from the germline V gene are SEHNR and FQNEAQ (reference sequence). The CDR3 sequence is 14 residues long. Germline trimming cut 5 bases from V and 3 bases from J; bases unmatched to any gene: 6. The CDR3 region has the DNA TGTGCCAGCAGCCCCACTAGCGGTCTCTACGAGCAGTACTTC. It specifies CASSPTSGLYEQYF.

The table lists this clone with a count of one. The junction shows a germline mismatch at one end, possibly a read error. The chain is built from TRBV7-2 and TRBJ2-7; 7 bases match TRBD2. This CDR3 is built from 13 residues. Germline lookup yields CDR1 SGHTA and CDR2 FQGNSA. The DNA for the CDR3 is TGTGCCAGCAGCCTAGCGGATCCCTACGAGCAGTACTTC. Translation gives CASSLADPYEQYF.

A single count supports this clone. The chain links TRBV4-1 to TRBJ2-1, with D hard to call. Trimming cost V 4 bases and J 8 bases, with 15 bases left between them. The germline gives CDR1 MGHRA, CDR2 YSYEKL. The CDR3 totals 14 residues. The chain's CDR3 is CASSPPGGYDEQFF. For the CDR3, the DNA is TGCGCCAGCAGCCCCCCGGGCGGTTACGATGAGCAGTTCTTC.

This rearrangement joins TRBV7-2 to TRBJ2-3; D could derive from TRBD1 or TRBD2 (5 bases each). Trimming left V 6 bases short and J 4 bases short, with 17 bases between. This CDR3 contains 15 residues. Germline assignment: CDR1 SGHTA and CDR2 FQGNSA. The CDR3 DNA is TGTGCCAGCAGTTCCTTAGGGGACCCCGCAGATACGCAGTATTTT. It encodes CASSSLGDPADTQYF.

The chain employs TRBV19 and TRBJ2-5; TRBD1 matches at 10 bases. Trimming took 7 bases from V and 5 from J; bases not matched to a gene: 7. CDR3 length: 14 amino acids. Germline-derived CDR1 and CDR2 are LNHDA and SQIVND (reference sequence). The CDR3 DNA sequence: TGTGCCAGTACCCAGACAGGGGGCAGGGAGACCCAGTACTTC. Protein sequence: CASTQTGGRETQYF. The full variable domain, completed using reference TRBV19 and TRBJ2-5, is DGGITQSPKYLFRKEGQNVTLSCEQNLNHDAMYWYRQDPGQGLRLIYYSQIVNDFQKGDIAEGYSVSREKKESFPLTVTSAQKNPTAFYLCASTQTGGRETQYFGPGTRLLVL.

The J gene is TRBJ2-4, the V gene TRBV19; TRBD1 matches 10 bases. V was clipped by 6 bases and J by 2 bases; unmatched bases: 4. CDR1 and CDR2 from the germline V gene are LNHDA and SQIVND (reference sequence). The CDR3 length is 15 residues. The CDR3 is CASRTGGETKNIQYF. The CDR3 DNA sequence: TGTGCCAGTAGGACAGGGGGCGAGACCAAAAACATTCAGTACTTC. The full variable domain, its missing parts supplied by reference TRBV19 and TRBJ2-4, is DGGITQSPKYLFRKEGQNVTLSCEQNLNHDAMYWYRQDPGQGLRLIYYSQIVNDFQKGDIAEGYSVSREKKESFPLTVTSAQKNPTAFYLCASRTGGETKNIQYFGAGTRLSVL.

The CDR3 loop reads CASSPSLNPGTGSAEQYF. In DNA form, the CDR3 reads TGTGCCAGCTCACCCTCTTTAAACCCCGGGACAGGGTCCGCCGAGCAGTACTTC. The chain joins TRBV18 to TRBJ2-7, with 9 bases matching TRBD1. The germline V gene has CDR1 KGHSH and CDR2 LQKENI. V lost 3 bases, J lost 6 bases, and 18 bases stayed unmatched. This CDR3 is 18 amino acids long.

This clone was observed once. Here the CDR3 reads CASSKKGRQETQYF. The CDR3 coding sequence is TGTGCCAGCAGTAAAAAAGGGAGACAAGAGACCCAGTACTTC. The chain carries TRBV6-5 and TRBJ2-5; perhaps TRBD2 as D (5 bases). V shed 5 bases and J shed 2 bases, with 12 bases lying between them. The CDR3 runs 14 residues. The germline CDR1 and CDR2 sequences are MNHEY and SVGAGI.

The rearrangement uses TRBV20-1 and TRBJ2-7; TRBD2 matches at 7 bases. V was clipped by 3 bases and J by 4 bases; unmatched bases: 9. CDR1 and CDR2 from the germline V gene are DFQATT and SNEGSKA (reference sequence). CDR3 size: 14 residues. The CDR3 here is CSASLWEGVYEQYF. Written as DNA, the CDR3 is TGCAGTGCTAGTCTGTGGGAGGGAGTTTACGAGCAGTACTTC.

V and J are TRBV9 and TRBJ2-1; 7 nucleotides agree with TRBD2. This CDR3 has 20 residues. J gave up 6 bases and V 4 bases, and 25 bases lay outside the gene matches. From germline, CDR1 is SGDLS and CDR2 YYNGEE. CDR3 protein: CASSQTTGEGGVVFVNEQFF. The CDR3 DNA follows: TGTGCCAGCAGCCAAACAACGGGGGAGGGCGGGGTAGTTTTTGTCAATGAGCAGTTCTTC.

Worth noting for this clone: Other nucleotide sequences in the sample specify the same CDR3. This CDR3 is CASSQIRETQYF. CDR3 nucleotides: TGTGCCAGCAGCCAGATCCGAGAGACCCAGTACTTC. The J gene is TRBJ2-5, the V gene TRBV3-1 (or the pseudogene TRBV3-2); D remains unclear. CDR3 size: 12 residues. V gave up 3 bases and J gave up 4 bases, with 6 bases separating them. Per the germline V gene, CDR1 is LGHDT and CDR2 is YNNKEL (reference sequence).

The CDR3 loop is CASSGGAVATNEKLFF. The CDR3 nucleotides are TGTGCCAGCAGTGGAGGGGCAGTTGCAACTAATGAAAAACTGTTTTTT. V is TRBV2 and J is TRBJ1-4; tentatively, D is TRBD1 (5 bases). This CDR3 has 16 amino acids. V was pared by 4 bases and J by 0 bases, with 12 bases between. The germline V gene has CDR1 SNHLY and CDR2 FYNNEI.

V is TRBV6-5 and J is TRBJ2-1; D ambiguous. The CDR3 sequence is 14 residues long. Germline assignment: CDR1 MNHEY and CDR2 SVGAGI. Trimming left V 8 bases short and J 2 bases short, with 13 bases between. Here the CDR3 reads CASYPSLAYNEQFF. The CDR3 DNA is TGTGCCAGCTACCCAAGTTTGGCCTACAATGAGCAGTTCTTC.

CDR3: CASSLTGSRNQPQHF. The CDR3 coding sequence is TGTGCCAGCAGCTTGACAGGGAGTAGGAATCAGCCCCAGCATTTT. The chain is built from TRBV5-6 and TRBJ1-5; possible D gene TRBD1, 6 bases. The CDR3 spans 15 residues. Trimming took 1 base from V and 4 from J, leaving 12 bases between them. CDR1 and CDR2 from the germline V gene are SGHDT and YYEEEE.

The V call is TRBV7-6, the J call TRBJ2-1; 7 bases agree with TRBD1. This CDR3 region has 15 residues. V trimming: 3 bases; J trimming: 1 base; junction bases outside the gene matches: 3. The germline V gene has CDR1 SGHVS and CDR2 FNYEAQ. The CDR3 bases are TGTGCCAGCAGCTTTCGACAGGGTTCCTACAATGAGCAGTTCTTC. The encoded protein is CASSFRQGSYNEQFF.

This chain joins TRBV6-4 and TRBJ2-3; D gene unclear. CDR1 and CDR2 from the germline V gene are MRHNA and SNTAGT. The CDR3 length is 14 residues. The V end was cut by 4 bases, the J end by 1 base, with 9 bases between. CDR3 coding DNA: TGTGCCAGCAGTGTCCTGGCGGGCACAGATACGCAGTATTTT. Protein: CASSVLAGTDTQYF.

J is TRBJ2-7 and V is TRBV10-3; the D is unclear. Germline V gives CDR1 ENHRY, CDR2 SYGVKD. V dropped 2 bases and J dropped 0 bases, with 17 bases sitting between them. This CDR3 has 17 amino acids. CDR3 protein: CAISEPARPESSYEQYF. The CDR3 DNA reads as TGTGCCATCAGTGAGCCGGCCCGTCCGGAATCCTCCTACGAGCAGTACTTC.

This clone was detected only a few times. The rearrangement joins TRBV7-2 to TRBJ1-1; 9 bases match TRBD1. Losses at the gene ends were 4 bases for V and 7 bases for J; bases not matched to a gene: 10. Germline loops: CDR1 SGHTA, CDR2 FQGNSA. The CDR3 is 15 amino acids. The CDR3 DNA follows: TGTGCCAGCAGCTACGAGGACAGGGGTTCAATTGAAGCTTTCTTT. Its translation is CASSYEDRGSIEAFF.

This chain connects TRBV5-1 to TRBJ2-7; D possibly uses TRBD1 or TRBD2 (5 bases each). Germline V gene data show CDR1 as SGHRS and CDR2 as YFSETQ. The V gene lost 4 bases and the J gene lost 2 bases, with 16 bases spanning the gap. The CDR3 sequence is 15 residues long. The CDR3 DNA sequence: TGCGCCAGCAGCCCCGGGACCTTGCCTACCTACGAGCAGTACTTC. Translated: CASSPGTLPTYEQYF. Full variable domain (remainder filled in from reference TRBV5-1 and TRBJ2-7): KAGVTQTPRYLIKTRGQQVTLSCSPISGHRSVSWYQQTPGQGLQFLFEYFSETQRNKGNFPGRFSGRQFSNSRSEMNVSTLELGDSALYLCASSPGTLPTYEQYFGPGTRLTVT.